The 23 T cell receptor beta chains listed next were all sequenced from one sample in a study of tumor T cells in aggressive B-cell lymphoma. TCRdb's table, derived via immunoSEQ multiplex PCR, lists solely in-frame clones and lacks some. In the table there are around 1,000 clones, roughly 97% of which are singletons. Specimen: tumor tissue. These receptors were obtained from an adult with diffuse large B cell lymphoma.

V is TRBV5-1 and J is TRBJ2-1; 8 nucleotides match TRBD2. CDR3 size: 15 residues. Germline CDR1 and CDR2: SGHRS and YFSETQ. V shed 4 bases and J 2 bases; nucleotides not matched to a gene: 5. Written as DNA, the CDR3 is TGCGCCAGCAGCCGGGAGGGTGGCGCCTACAATGAGCAGTTCTTC. This encodes CASSREGGAYNEQFF.

The chain couples TRBV9 to TRBJ1-2, with no clear D. The germline gives CDR1 SGDLS, CDR2 YYNGEE. The CDR3 consists of 14 residues. Trimming took off 0 bases at V and 0 bases at J, with 6 bases between the two ends. The CDR3 here is CASSVGPANYGYTF. The DNA of the CDR3 is TGTGCCAGCAGCGTAGGTCCTGCTAACTATGGCTACACCTTC. Supplemented by reference TRBV9 and TRBJ1-2, the full variable domain reads DSGVTQTPKHLITATGQRVTLRCSPRSGDLSVYWYQQSLDQGLQFLIQYYNGEERAKGNILERFSAQQFPDLHSELNLSSLELGDSALYFCASSVGPANYGYTFGSGTRLTVV.

This chain links TRBV6-6 with TRBJ1-3; D not resolved. V lost 8 bases and J lost 3, with 2 bases in between. From germline, CDR1 is MNHNY and CDR2 SVGAGI (reference sequence). CDR3 size: 10 residues. The CDR3 loop is CASYGNTIYF. CDR3 bases: TGTGCCAGCTATGGAAACACCATATATTTT.

This chain joins TRBV2 and TRBJ2-3; the match to TRBD2 covers 8 bases. CDR3 length: 15 residues. The germline V gene has CDR1 SNHLY and CDR2 FYNNEI. V gave up 4 bases and J gave up 6 bases; unmatched junction bases: 9. The CDR3 DNA reads as TGTGCCAGCAGTGGAGGGCTAGCGGGCTCTGATACGCAGTATTTT. It encodes CASSGGLAGSDTQYF.

The chain combines TRBV5-8 with TRBJ2-4; D is possibly TRBD1 (5 bases). Between the trimmed V and J ends, which lost 2 bases and 1 base, there was a span of 13 bases. This CDR3 spans 16 amino acids. Germline V lookup: CDR1 SGHTS, CDR2 YDEGEE. As DNA, the CDR3 is TGTGCCAGCAGCTTCGAGCACGCAGGGGCCAAAAACATTCAGTACTTC. Amino acid sequence: CASSFEHAGAKNIQYF.

A note on this clone: Relative to the germline gene, one junction end is altered; a read error may explain this. The chain has TRBV7-8 and TRBJ2-5; D is possibly TRBD1 (6 bases). The J call may be wrong; the DNA end is better matched by TRBJ2-7. The CDR3 spans 16 residues. CDR1 SGHVS and CDR2 FQNEAQ come from the germline V gene. In DNA form, the CDR3 reads TGTGCCAACAGCGCCCCCCAGGGGTTAGGGGACTACGAGCAGTACTTC. Encoded protein: CANSAPQGLGDYEQYF.

This rearrangement joins TRBV27 to TRBJ2-2; D is unresolved. Germline CDR1 is MNHEY and CDR2 is SMNVEV (reference sequence). Trimming stripped 4 bases from V and 6 bases from J, with 6 bases between. This CDR3 has 12 amino acids. The CDR3 reads CASSSTAGELFF. The CDR3 region has the DNA TGTGCCAGCAGTTCCACGGCCGGGGAGCTGTTTTTT.

V gene TRBV7-2 combines with J gene TRBJ2-2, with D perhaps matching TRBD2 (6 bases). The germline gives CDR1 SGHTA, CDR2 FQGNSA. The V end lost 1 base, the J end lost 1 base, and 7 bases lay between the germline ends. The CDR3 contains 15 residues. This CDR3 reads CASSLGGGNTGELFF. The DNA for the CDR3 is TGTGCCAGCAGCTTAGGGGGAGGGAACACCGGGGAGCTGTTTTTT.

This rearrangement joins TRBV5-1 to TRBJ2-5; TRBD1 agrees at 11 bases. CDR1 is SGHRS, CDR2 YFSETQ, per germline. The J segment lost 3 bases and the V segment lost 1 base, leaving 8 bases of the junction unmatched. The CDR3 is 17 amino acids. CDR3 in amino acids: CASSLWTGGVGEETQYF. The CDR3, as DNA: TGCGCCAGCAGCTTGTGGACAGGGGGCGTGGGTGAAGAGACCCAGTACTTC.

The rearrangement joins TRBV7-9 to TRBJ2-7; 10 bases align to TRBD1. The CDR3 covers 16 residues. CDR1 is SEHNR, CDR2 FQNEAQ, per germline (reference sequence). V was pared by 4 bases and J by 3 bases, with 9 bases of the junction left unmatched. This CDR3 reads CASSSPRTGGDYEQYF. The CDR3 DNA reads as TGTGCCAGCAGCTCTCCTCGGACAGGGGGTGACTACGAGCAGTACTTC. The full variable domain, completed using reference TRBV7-9 and TRBJ2-7, is DTGVSQNPRHKITKRGQNVTFRCDPISEHNRLYWYRQTLGQGPEFLTYFQNEAQLEKSRLLSDRFSAERPKGSFSTLEIQRTEQGDSAMYLCASSSPRTGGDYEQYFGPGTRLTVT.

For the CDR3, the DNA is TGTGCCAGCAGTGATGAGGCAGCATCCACAGATACGCAGTATTTT. The encoded protein is CASSDEAASTDTQYF. V usage is TRBV2 and J usage is TRBJ2-3; unclear D gene. The CDR3 consists of 15 residues. Germline values: CDR1 SNHLY, CDR2 FYNNEI. V was cut by 3 bases and J by 2 bases, with 12 bases left in between.

The chain joins TRBV7-2 to TRBJ2-7; the match to TRBD2 covers 11 bases. With 1 base clipped from V and 4 bases from J, the junction kept 6 bases outside the gene matches. This CDR3 comprises 16 residues. Germline lookup yields CDR1 SGHTA and CDR2 FQGNSA. CDR3 protein: CASSLVSGGARYEQYF. CDR3 DNA: TGTGCCAGCAGCTTAGTTAGCGGGGGGGCCAGATACGAGCAGTACTTC.

The CDR3 DNA is TGTGCCAGCAGCTCCCTAAGCGTGGGGCATCGGGGCTACACCTTC. Protein product: CASSSLSVGHRGYTF. The chain links TRBV5-6 to TRBJ1-2; D is perhaps TRBD1 (5 bases). Germline V gene sequence: CDR1 SGHDT, CDR2 YYEEEE. The V gene lost 3 bases and the J gene lost 8 bases, with 20 bases spanning the gap. This CDR3 is built from 15 residues.

The chain uses TRBV9 and TRBJ2-1, with no clear D. Germline CDR1 reads SGDLS; CDR2 reads YYNGEE. The CDR3 spans 14 residues. V lost 0 bases, J lost 6 bases, and 10 bases lay in between. The CDR3 DNA reads as TGTGCCAGCAGCGTAGGAAGCCGCTCCAATGAGCAGTTCTTC. This codes for CASSVGSRSNEQFF.

This chain connects TRBV9 to TRBJ2-5; the D is unclear. Per germline, CDR1 SGDLS and CDR2 YYNGEE. The V and J ends lost 0 bases and 1 base respectively, with 7 bases between them. The CDR3 extends over 14 amino acids. Here the CDR3 reads CASSVGAAQETQYF. The CDR3 nucleotides are TGTGCCAGCAGCGTAGGGGCAGCCCAAGAGACCCAGTACTTC.

The chain joins TRBV6-1 to TRBJ2-7; D might be TRBD1 (5 bases). With 4 bases removed from V and 3 bases from J, the gap between germline ends came to 13 bases. The germline gives CDR1 MNHNS, CDR2 SASEGT. CDR3 length: 14 residues. CDR3 sequence: CASSVGQGDYEQYF. CDR3 sequence (DNA): TGTGCCAGCAGTGTGGGGCAGGGTGACTACGAGCAGTACTTC.

CDR3 in DNA: TGTGCCAGCAGCTTAGCAGCCGGGACAGGGGGCGCACCTAGCAATCAGCCCCAGCATTTT. It codes for CASSLAAGTGGAPSNQPQHF. The chain combines TRBV7-6 with TRBJ1-5; TRBD1 agrees at 12 bases. CDR1 SGHVS and CDR2 FNYEAQ come from the germline V gene. The CDR3 is 20 amino acids. Trimming took 0 bases from V and 0 from J; bases not matched to a gene: 9.

This rearrangement joins TRBV6-6 to TRBJ2-3, with D uncertain. Germline CDR1 is MNHNY and CDR2 is SVGAGI (reference sequence). Trimming pared 5 bases from V and 5 bases from J, leaving 8 bases between. The CDR3 runs to 12 residues. The CDR3 loop reads CASSNSLDTQYF. In DNA form, the CDR3 reads TGTGCCAGCAGTAATAGTTTAGATACGCAGTATTTT.

The chain links TRBV27 to TRBJ1-1; unclear D gene. Germline-derived CDR1 and CDR2 are MNHEY and SMNVEV (reference sequence). This CDR3 is built from 13 residues. Trimming took 3 bases from V and 1 from J, leaving 6 bases between them. The CDR3 sequence is CASSFTPNTEAFF. CDR3 nucleotide sequence: TGTGCCAGCAGTTTTACACCGAACACTGAAGCTTTCTTT.

The chain employs TRBV9 and TRBJ1-2, with a tentative D call TRBD1 (5 bases). This CDR3 is built from 14 residues. CDR1 and CDR2 (germline): SGDLS, YYNGEE. Trimming left V 3 bases short and J 6 bases short, with 15 bases between. As DNA, the CDR3 is TGTGCCAGCAGCGGGTGGGGGGGAAGGGATGGCTACACCTTC. Its translation is CASSGWGGRDGYTF.

This rearrangement joins TRBV6-1 to TRBJ1-5; D is unclear. Germline loops: CDR1 MNHNS, CDR2 SASEGT. The germline V and J ends were trimmed by 7 bases and 1 base, with 11 bases remaining between them. CDR3 length: 14 residues. The CDR3 nucleotides read TGTGCCAGCAACCCGACCGGGAGCAATCAGCCCCAGCATTTT. Translated: CASNPTGSNQPQHF.

J is TRBJ2-7 and V is TRBV11-2, with TRBD2 matching over 16 bases. CDR1 and CDR2 (germline): SGHAT, FQNNGV. This CDR3 region has 18 residues. V dropped 5 bases and J dropped 2; count of bases not matched to a gene: 9. The CDR3 DNA sequence: TGTGCCAGCAGCCTCCGGGGACTAGCGGGGGGGCTAGCCTACGAGCAGTACTTC. It yields the protein CASSLRGLAGGLAYEQYF.

The genes are TRBV6-5 and TRBJ1-6; 9 bases align to TRBD1. CDR1 and CDR2 (germline): MNHEY, SVGAGI. V lost 3 bases, J lost 7 bases, and 4 bases stayed unmatched. This CDR3 spans 15 amino acids. The chain's CDR3 is CASSYSGQGNSPLHF. CDR3 nucleotides: TGTGCCAGCAGTTATTCGGGACAGGGCAATTCACCCCTCCACTTT.